These 26 T cell receptor beta chains were sequenced from one sample in a study of blood T cell repertoires in COVID-19. The protocol was immunoSEQ multiplex PCR, while the TCRdb copy is restricted to in-frame clones and leaves out a portion. The sample lists approximately 270,000 clones, over 75% occurring once. Sequences were obtained from peripheral blood. Receptors originate from a woman aged 70-85 years with acute or convalescent COVID-19.

This sequence joins TRBV18 and TRBJ1-1, with TRBD1 matching 8 bases. The V gene end was trimmed by 3 bases and the J gene end by 1 base; junction bases not matched to a gene: 4. This CDR3 is 15 amino acids long. Per germline, CDR1 KGHSH and CDR2 LQKENI. The CDR3 DNA sequence: TGTGCCAGCTCACCTCCCGGGACAGGGAACACTGAAGCTTTCTTT. Protein product: CASSPPGTGNTEAFF.

This chain connects TRBV2 to TRBJ2-3, with TRBD2 matching 12 bases. Losses at the gene ends were 6 bases for V and 3 bases for J; bases not matched to a gene: 10. Germline V gene data show CDR1 as SNHLY and CDR2 as FYNNEI. The CDR3 extends over 17 amino acids. The CDR3 region has the DNA TGTGCCAGCAGGGAATTTACTAGCGGGGGGCTGACAGATACGCAGTATTTT. This translates into CASREFTSGGLTDTQYF.

The chain combines TRBV19 with TRBJ1-1; D perhaps matches TRBD1 (6 bases). The CDR3 is made up of 15 amino acids. From germline, CDR1 is LNHDA and CDR2 SQIVND (reference sequence). Between the trimmed V and J ends, which lost 5 bases and 4 bases, there was a span of 17 bases. For the CDR3, the DNA is TGTGCCAGTAGTGCGGCGTCTAGGGGGGGCACTGAAGCTTTCTTT. It specifies CASSAASRGGTEAFF.

The chain combines TRBV30 with TRBJ2-5; 9 bases line up with TRBD2. In germline, CDR1 is GTSNPN, CDR2 SVGIG (reference sequence). With V trimmed by 3 bases and J by 4 bases, 12 bases remained unmatched. The CDR3 totals 16 residues. The CDR3, as DNA: TGTGCCTGGAGCGAAGGACTAGCGCCCGCCCTAGAGACCCAGTACTTC. It codes for CAWSEGLAPALETQYF.

The V gene is TRBV7-9, the J gene TRBJ2-1; tentative D call: TRBD2 (6 bases). Trimming removed 1 base at V and 6 bases at J, with 10 bases between. Germline CDR1 SEHNR, CDR2 FQNEAQ (reference sequence). The CDR3 covers 14 residues. CDR3 residues: CASSLVAAANEQFF. The CDR3 DNA follows: TGTGCCAGCAGCTTAGTAGCGGCAGCCAATGAGCAGTTCTTC.

The chain uses TRBV11-2 and TRBJ1-1; D gene uncertain. Per the germline V gene, CDR1 is SGHAT and CDR2 is FQNNGV. The CDR3 loop spans 14 amino acids. V lost 3 bases to trimming and J lost 0 bases, with 8 bases between them. CDR3 protein: CASSFSTLNTEAFF. CDR3 sequence (DNA): TGTGCCAGCAGCTTTTCGACTCTGAACACTGAAGCTTTCTTT.

V is TRBV7-6 and J is TRBJ2-7; D gene unclear. Germline V lookup: CDR1 SGHVS, CDR2 FNYEAQ. CDR3 length equals 13 residues. Trimming pared 0 bases from V and 1 base from J, leaving 4 bases between. For the CDR3, the DNA is TGTGCCAGCAGCTTAGCAGCGTCCTACGAGCAGTACTTC. Translation gives CASSLAASYEQYF.

The V gene is TRBV11-2, the J gene TRBJ1-1; 9 nucleotides match TRBD1. CDR1 is SGHAT and CDR2 is FQNNGV in the germline V gene. The trim removed 6 bases at V and 3 bases at J, leaving 11 bases unmatched. The CDR3 totals 16 residues. CDR3 region: CASRVTGGGRYTEAFF. The CDR3 coding sequence is TGTGCCAGCAGGGTCACAGGGGGCGGGCGTTACACTGAAGCTTTCTTT.

V gene TRBV7-6 combines with J gene TRBJ2-2, with 14 bases that match TRBD2. The CDR3 sequence is 19 residues long. J lost 0 bases, V lost 1 base, and 4 bases had no gene match. Germline CDR1 SGHVS, CDR2 FNYEAQ. Written as DNA, the CDR3 is TGTGCCAGCAGCTTAGAGGGACTAGCGGGGGTATCGAACACCGGGGAGCTGTTTTTT. The encoded protein is CASSLEGLAGVSNTGELFF.

This clone has more than one count but fewer than ten. This rearrangement joins TRBV9 to TRBJ1-2, with a weak D call TRBD1 (6 bases). V lost 5 bases and J 7 bases, leaving 15 bases between the germline ends. This CDR3 region has 13 residues. Germline CDR1 is SGDLS and CDR2 is YYNGEE. This CDR3 is CASSLTGNTGYTF. CDR3 coding DNA: TGTGCCAGCAGTTTAACAGGGAATACTGGCTACACCTTC.

In its sample, this clone was seen once. This chain links TRBV19 with TRBJ2-2; 8 bases match TRBD2. Germline V lookup: CDR1 LNHDA, CDR2 SQIVND (reference sequence). CDR3 length: 13 residues. V was pared by 8 bases and J by 4 bases, with 3 bases of the junction left unmatched. The CDR3 nucleotides read TGTGCCAGTCGGACTAGCACCACCGGGGAGCTGTTTTTT. Encoded protein: CASRTSTTGELFF. Complete variable domain (other parts from reference TRBV19 and TRBJ2-2): DGGITQSPKYLFRKEGQNVTLSCEQNLNHDAMYWYRQDPGQGLRLIYYSQIVNDFQKGDIAEGYSVSREKKESFPLTVTSAQKNPTAFYLCASRTSTTGELFFGEGSRLTVL.

This clone was counted once. V gene TRBV3-1 (or the pseudogene TRBV3-2) combines with J gene TRBJ1-1; D is unresolved. There are 15 residues in the CDR3. Deletions cut 1 base from V and 1 base from J, with 10 bases between. Germline values: CDR1 LGHDT, CDR2 YNNKEL (reference sequence). CDR3 DNA: TGTGCCAGCAGCCAAGGTCAGTCCACGAACACTGAAGCTTTCTTT. It encodes CASSQGQSTNTEAFF.

This clone has only a few counts. This rearrangement joins TRBV7-9 to TRBJ1-3; 11 positions agree with TRBD1. V was pared by 3 bases and J by 7 bases, with 5 bases of the junction left unmatched. CDR1 is SEHNR, CDR2 FQNEAQ, per germline (reference sequence). CDR3 length equals 15 residues. The CDR3 here is CASSFPGTGGNTIYF. DNA of the CDR3: TGTGCCAGCAGCTTCCCGGGGACAGGGGGTAACACCATATATTTT.

This clone was recorded once. V gene TRBV21-1 combines with J gene TRBJ1-2; the D segment call TRBD1 is taken from the table without a DNA check. TRBV21-1 is noted as a pseudogene. The CDR3 consists of 15 residues. The CDR3 coding sequence is TGTGCCAGCAGCCCCCAAACAGGGACCGTAGACGGCTACACCTTC. Translated: CASSPQTGTVDGYTF.

The chain links TRBV5-1 to TRBJ1-1, with D uncertain. CDR1 and CDR2 from the germline V gene are SGHRS and YFSETQ. The ends were cut back, 1 base at V and 3 bases at J, with 10 bases in the middle. This CDR3 has 14 residues. In DNA, the CDR3 is TGCGCCAGCAGCTTGTGGTTCCCGGACACTGAAGCTTTCTTT. Residues: CASSLWFPDTEAFF.

The rearrangement uses TRBV19 and TRBJ2-4; TRBD2 aligns across 10 bases. V trimming: 0 bases; J trimming: 4 bases; junction bases outside the gene matches: 12. From germline, CDR1 is LNHDA and CDR2 SQIVND (reference sequence). The CDR3 consists of 19 residues. CDR3 in amino acids: CASSIDLGGTSGEKNIQYF. As DNA, the CDR3 is TGTGCCAGTAGTATAGATCTAGGGGGAACTAGCGGGGAGAAAAACATTCAGTACTTC.

The rearrangement uses TRBV5-1 and TRBJ1-2; 11 bases match TRBD1. V shed 3 bases and J 7 bases; nucleotides not matched to a gene: 8. CDR1 SGHRS and CDR2 YFSETQ come from the germline V gene. The CDR3 runs 15 residues. Here the CDR3 DNA reads TGCGCCAGCAGCTCCGAAGGACAGGGGGCGGCTGGCTACACCTTC. It codes for CASSSEGQGAAGYTF.

This rearrangement joins TRBV30 to TRBJ1-3; D unclear. There are 14 residues in the CDR3. CDR1 is GTSNPN and CDR2 is SVGIG in the germline V gene (reference sequence). Trimming pared 0 bases from V and 5 bases from J, leaving 11 bases between. CDR3 in DNA: TGTGCCTGGAGTGTACCCGGGGATAGAAACACCATATATTTT. It specifies CAWSVPGDRNTIYF.

The chain has TRBV9 and TRBJ1-4; 7 nucleotides align to TRBD1. Germline lookup yields CDR1 SGDLS and CDR2 YYNGEE. The V gene end was trimmed by 1 base and the J gene end by 7 bases; junction bases not matched to a gene: 7. This CDR3 spans 15 amino acids. CDR3 loop: CASSVRPGDSEKLFF. CDR3 sequence (DNA): TGTGCCAGCAGCGTACGCCCAGGGGACAGTGAAAAACTGTTTTTT.

This clone was counted a few times. This chain connects TRBV5-1 to TRBJ2-7, with D possibly TRBD1 on 8 matching bases. Trimming left V 4 bases short and J 2 bases short, with 16 bases between. There are 15 residues in the CDR3. Germline CDR1 SGHRS, CDR2 YFSETQ. The chain's CDR3 is CASSPGGGQAYEQYF. CDR3 sequence (DNA): TGCGCCAGCAGCCCGGGCGGGGGACAGGCCTACGAGCAGTACTTC.

The chain employs TRBV6-5 and TRBJ1-1; 7 nucleotides agree with TRBD1. The CDR3 is made up of 13 amino acids. Germline-derived CDR1 and CDR2 are MNHEY and SVGAGI. The junction had 4 bases not matched to a gene; V was cut back by 8 bases and J by 1 base. CDR3 sequence: CASQRQGNTEAFF. The CDR3 DNA is TGTGCCAGCCAGAGACAGGGGAACACTGAAGCTTTCTTT.

The V call is TRBV5-1, the J call TRBJ1-2; D remains ambiguous. The germline V gene has CDR1 SGHRS and CDR2 YFSETQ. This CDR3 has 13 residues. The V and J ends lost 4 bases and 7 bases respectively, with 14 bases between them. CDR3 region: CASSPDYVGGYTF. The CDR3 region has the DNA TGCGCCAGCAGCCCGGACTATGTGGGTGGCTACACCTTC.

The chain uses TRBV5-4 and TRBJ1-2; D is ambiguous. Germline V gene data show CDR1 as SGHNT and CDR2 as YYREEE (reference sequence). V was trimmed by 1 base and J by 0 bases, leaving 10 bases between them. This CDR3 region has 15 residues. CDR3 protein: CASSLIGRTNYGYTF. The CDR3 DNA follows: TGTGCCAGCAGCTTGATTGGCAGGACTAACTATGGCTACACCTTC. Variable domain in full (rest from reference TRBV5-4 and TRBJ1-2): ETGVTQSPTHLIKTRGQQVTLRCSSQSGHNTVSWYQQALGQGPQFIFQYYREEENGRGNFPPRFSGLQFPNYSSELNVNALELDDSALYLCASSLIGRTNYGYTFGSGTRLTVV.

V gene TRBV25-1 combines with J gene TRBJ2-3; D may be TRBD1 (5 bases). The germline V gene has CDR1 MGHDK and CDR2 SYGVNS. CDR3 length equals 14 residues. The V end lost 7 bases, the J end lost 2 bases, and 13 bases lay between the germline ends. This chain's CDR3 is CASIDSSYTDTQYF. The CDR3 DNA is TGTGCCAGCATCGACAGCAGTTACACAGATACGCAGTATTTT.

CDR3 in DNA: TGTGCCAGCAGTGCCGGTAATAGCAATCAGCCCCAGCATTTT. Amino acid sequence: CASSAGNSNQPQHF. The V and J genes are TRBV2 and TRBJ1-5; the D is unclear. Per the germline V gene, CDR1 is SNHLY and CDR2 is FYNNEI. This CDR3 comprises 14 residues. The V end was cut by 4 bases, the J end by 0 bases, with 7 bases between.

The chain's CDR3 is CAWTTQGNQPQHF. The DNA for the CDR3 is TGTGCCTGGACCACGCAGGGGAATCAGCCCCAGCATTTT. The V call is TRBV30, the J call TRBJ1-5; D may be TRBD1 (6 bases). Deletions cut 4 bases from V and 4 bases from J, with 11 bases between. Germline V gene data show CDR1 as GTSNPN and CDR2 as SVGIG (reference sequence). CDR3 length: 13 residues.